This entry lists 28 T cell receptor beta chains sequenced from one sample in a study of T-cell memory formation after mild COVID-19 (dated by TCRdb to the early 2020s). Library creation used 5' RACE. Data came from an Illumina NovaSeq 6000. The raw public data were reprocessed by TCRdb itself: fastp quality trimming at Q25, MiXCR clonotype calling, in-frame beta chains only. Here each entry gathers all rows of one CDR3 protein and keeps the most common genes and DNA. The sample table records about 360,000 distinct CDR3 sequences; approximately 14% of these occur just once. The ten most abundant clones make up around 21% of the sample. Material: PBMCs or a T cell subset sorted from them (not recorded which). Every receptor here comes from a man aged 18-30 years who had mild COVID-19 (a few samples of this study predate the infection). The sample titles of this study are shuffled in the database, so cell type and time point are left out; the donor was told from shared clones.

This clonotype was counted between two and nine times. In nucleotides, the CDR3 is TGTGCCAGCAGCTTAGGAGCGGCCCTGCCATATGGCTACACCTTC. Encoded protein: CASSLGAALPYGYTF. This chain links TRBV7-2 with TRBJ1-2; no clear D gene. The CDR3 sequence is 15 residues long. Per germline, CDR1 SGHTA and CDR2 FQGNSA. V lost 1 base and J lost 5, with 14 bases in between. The full variable domain, in which reference TRBV7-2 and TRBJ1-2 provide the parts outside the CDR3, is GAGVSQSPSNKVTEKGKDVELRCDPISGHTALYWYRQSLGQGLEFLIYFQGNSAPDKSGLPSDRFSAERTGGSVSTLTIQRTQQEDSAVYLCASSLGAALPYGYTFGSGTRLTVV.

This clonotype was seen a handful of times. V and J are TRBV6-1 and TRBJ2-3; tentatively, D is TRBD2 (5 bases). This CDR3 spans 15 amino acids. V was trimmed by 5 bases and J by 1 base, leaving 13 bases between them. Germline V gene lookup returns CDR1 MNHNS and CDR2 SASEGT. CDR3 DNA sequence: TGTGCCAGCAGTCTCTCGGGATTGGGCACAGATACGCAGTATTTT. Protein: CASSLSGLGTDTQYF.

This clonotype showed up just a few times. This chain links TRBV11-2 with TRBJ2-1; 11 bases are a match to TRBD2. CDR3 length: 14 amino acids. The V gene end was trimmed by 5 bases and the J gene end by 12 bases; junction bases not matched to a gene: 9. Germline V gene sequence: CDR1 SGHAT, CDR2 FQNNGV. Written as DNA, the CDR3 is TGTGCCAGCAGCCAACTAGCGGGGGAATGGGTGCAGTTCTTC. Protein sequence: CASSQLAGEWVQFF. The complete variable domain, with remaining parts taken from reference TRBV11-2 and TRBJ2-1, reads EAGVAQSPRYKIIEKRQSVAFWCNPISGHATLYWYQQILGQGPKLLIQFQNNGVVDDSQLPKDRFSAERLKGVDSTLKIQPAKLEDSAVYLCASSQLAGEWVQFFGPGTRLTVL.

This clonotype was observed a handful of times. The chain combines TRBV5-1 with TRBJ1-2; D is possibly TRBD1 (6 bases). Germline V gives CDR1 SGHRS, CDR2 YFSETQ. Trimming took off 3 bases at V and 2 bases at J, with 14 bases between the two ends. The CDR3 runs 15 residues. For the CDR3, the DNA is TGCGCCAGCAGCTGGAGTGGGGGGCCGAACTATGGCTACACCTTC. Translating gives CASSWSGGPNYGYTF.

The chain combines TRBV7-2 with TRBJ1-2; 12 bases fit TRBD1. Germline-derived CDR1 and CDR2 are SGHTA and FQGNSA. Trimming at V came to 6 bases and at J to 8 bases, leaving 7 bases not matched to a gene. The CDR3 runs 14 residues. The CDR3 sequence: CASRPGQGAWGYTF. DNA for the CDR3: TGTGCCAGCAGGCCGGGACAGGGGGCCTGGGGCTACACCTTC.

J is TRBJ2-5 and V is TRBV5-1; TRBD1 aligns across 8 bases. The CDR3 runs 14 residues. The germline CDR1 and CDR2 sequences are SGHRS and YFSETQ. The V and J ends lost 2 bases and 5 bases, in that order; junction bases with no gene match: 5. CDR3 bases: TGCGCCAGCAGCTTTCAGGGGGCGCGGGAGACCCAGTACTTC. It encodes CASSFQGARETQYF.

Turning to this clonotype: A much larger clone lies one base from this, so it may be a read error. The rearrangement joins TRBV5-1 to TRBJ1-1, with 7 bases that match TRBD1. The CDR3 sequence is 14 residues long. CDR1 SGHRS and CDR2 YFSETQ come from the germline V gene. The CDR3 is CASSGDRVGTEALF. The CDR3 DNA reads TGCGCCAGCAGCGGAGACAGGGTGGGGACTGAAGCTTTATTT.

This clonotype was detected a few times. CDR3 DNA: TGTGCCAGCAGCGTAGATGCTAGCACAGATACGCAGTATTTT. This translates into CASSVDASTDTQYF. J is TRBJ2-3 and V is TRBV9; D is unresolved. There are 14 residues in the CDR3. Trimming removed 0 bases at V and 0 bases at J, with 5 bases between. Germline V gene data show CDR1 as SGDLS and CDR2 as YYNGEE.

The chain links TRBV4-1 to TRBJ1-4; possibly TRBD1 for D (5 bases). Per the germline V gene, CDR1 is MGHRA and CDR2 is YSYEKL. CDR3 length equals 13 residues. The V gene lost 1 base and the J gene lost 16 bases, with 16 bases spanning the gap. CDR3 sequence: CASSQGGGGNQFF. The CDR3 bases are TGCGCCAGCAGCCAAGGGGGGGGAGGGAACCAGTTTTTT.

In this sample, this clonotype turned up many times. The gene calls are TRBV6-2 or TRBV6-3 and TRBJ2-2; TRBD2 matches 9 bases. This CDR3 contains 17 residues. Unmatched junction bases numbered 9, after V lost 2 bases and J lost 5 bases. Germline V gene lookup returns CDR1 MNHEY and CDR2 SVGEGT. The CDR3 coding sequence is TGTGCCAGCAGTTACGGGATAGCGGGGGCCAGGACCGGGGAGCTGTTTTTT. This sequence encodes CASSYGIAGARTGELFF.

The chain has TRBV11-2 and TRBJ2-7; 9 positions agree with TRBD1. CDR3 length: 16 residues. CDR1 is SGHAT and CDR2 is FQNNGV in the germline V gene. With V trimmed by 0 bases and J by 2 bases, 5 bases remained unmatched. As DNA, the CDR3 is TGTGCCAGCAGCTTAGATCCAGGGACAGGGACCTACGAGCAGTACTTC. Protein: CASSLDPGTGTYEQYF. Full variable domain (remainder filled in from reference TRBV11-2 and TRBJ2-7): EAGVAQSPRYKIIEKRQSVAFWCNPISGHATLYWYQQILGQGPKLLIQFQNNGVVDDSQLPKDRFSAERLKGVDSTLKIQPAKLEDSAVYLCASSLDPGTGTYEQYFGPGTRLTVT.

The chain joins TRBV6-2 or TRBV6-3 to TRBJ2-1, with TRBD1 matching over 7 bases. Trimming cost V 5 bases and J 0 bases; bases outside gene matches: 4. Per the germline V gene, CDR1 is MNHEY and CDR2 is SVGEGT. There are 15 residues in the CDR3. CDR3 coding DNA: TGTGCCAGCAGTGACCGGGACAGCTCCTACAATGAGCAGTTCTTC. Amino acids: CASSDRDSSYNEQFF.

This clonotype was picked up a small number of times. The genes are TRBV5-1 and TRBJ2-1; D is ambiguous. With 0 bases removed from V and 2 bases from J, the gap between germline ends came to 21 bases. The germline gives CDR1 SGHRS, CDR2 YFSETQ. The CDR3 has 19 amino acids. CDR3 DNA sequence: TGCGCCAGCAGCTTGGCCCCCCTCCTGACACGTCTGACCTACAATGAGCAGTTCTTC. Amino acids: CASSLAPLLTRLTYNEQFF.

In this sample, this clonotype turned up a few times. V is TRBV7-2 and J is TRBJ1-1; D gene unclear. The CDR3 is made up of 13 amino acids. V lost 4 bases and J 1 base, leaving 7 bases between the germline ends. Germline V gene lookup returns CDR1 SGHTA and CDR2 FQGNSA. The CDR3 region has the DNA TGTGCCAGCAGCTCCCTCAGGAACACTGAAGCTTTCTTT. The encoded protein is CASSSLRNTEAFF.

This clonotype occurred many times. V and J are TRBV5-1 and TRBJ2-1, with D unresolved. The germline V and J ends were trimmed by 0 bases and 7 bases, with 11 bases remaining between them. Germline V lookup: CDR1 SGHRS, CDR2 YFSETQ. The CDR3 loop spans 14 amino acids. CDR3 amino acids: CASSLAATLNEQFF. CDR3 DNA sequence: TGCGCCAGCAGCTTGGCGGCTACCCTGAATGAGCAGTTCTTC.

This clonotype appeared a few times. This chain links TRBV20-1 with TRBJ2-2; perhaps D is TRBD1 or TRBD2 (5 bases each). The germline V gene encodes CDR1 DFQATT and CDR2 SNEGSKA (reference sequence). With 1 base removed from V and 5 bases from J, the gap between germline ends came to 17 bases. The CDR3 sequence is 16 residues long. The CDR3 loop is CSARGNRDGRTGELFF. The CDR3 region has the DNA TGCAGTGCTAGAGGTAACCGGGACGGAAGGACCGGGGAGCTGTTTTTT.

J is TRBJ2-4 and V is TRBV6-1, with 7 bases fitting TRBD1. Germline V lookup: CDR1 MNHNS, CDR2 SASEGT. Trimming at V came to 5 bases and at J to 3 bases, leaving 13 bases not matched to a gene. This CDR3 spans 17 amino acids. This CDR3 is CASSQPATGNDKNIQYF. DNA of the CDR3: TGTGCCAGCAGTCAACCAGCGACAGGGAACGACAAAAACATTCAGTACTTC.

This clonotype turned up a few times. The chain employs TRBV2 and TRBJ1-1; D unclear. From germline, CDR1 is SNHLY and CDR2 FYNNEI. Trimming stripped 5 bases from V and 7 bases from J, with 11 bases between. The CDR3 spans 12 residues. CDR3 nucleotide sequence: TGTGCCAGCAGTATGGACTTGGGTGAAGCTTTCTTT. As protein: CASSMDLGEAFF.

This clonotype was recorded a few times. V gene TRBV20-1 combines with J gene TRBJ2-3; TRBD2 matches 7 bases. The V and J ends lost 3 bases and 4 bases, in that order; junction bases with no gene match: 7. This CDR3 is built from 14 residues. Germline V gives CDR1 DFQATT, CDR2 SNEGSKA (reference sequence). The CDR3 DNA sequence: TGCAGTGCTAGGGGGGGGTTAAGGGCAGATACGCAGTATTTT. Translation: CSARGGLRADTQYF.

The gene calls are TRBV5-1 and TRBJ2-1; 10 nucleotides match TRBD2. Germline V lookup: CDR1 SGHRS, CDR2 YFSETQ. The V segment lost 0 bases and the J segment 3 bases; nucleotides outside the gene matches: 6. The CDR3 is 17 amino acids. The DNA of the CDR3 is TGCGCCAGCAGCTTGGCCGGCCTAGCGGGGGACTACAATGAGCAGTTCTTC. Translating gives CASSLAGLAGDYNEQFF.

A remark on this clonotype: A much larger clone differs by one base, so this may be a read error. The chain couples TRBV3-1 to TRBJ2-3, with D uncertain. Germline V gene sequence: CDR1 LGHDT, CDR2 YNNKEL (reference sequence). The CDR3 consists of 16 residues. The CDR3 DNA reads as TGTACCAGCAGCCACGAATGGGATTCTAGGCGTAATACGCAGTATTTT. This encodes CTSSHEWDSRRNTQYF.

The table lists this clonotype with a few counts. The chain recombines TRBV6-2 or TRBV6-3 with TRBJ2-1; tentatively, D is TRBD2 (5 bases). V was shortened by 5 bases and J by 9 bases, with 17 bases between the two germline ends. The CDR3 has 14 residues. Per the germline V gene, CDR1 is MNHEY and CDR2 is SVGEGT. The CDR3: CASSDTRLVGEQFF. DNA for the CDR3: TGTGCCAGCAGTGATACTAGGTTAGTGGGTGAGCAGTTCTTC.

The rearrangement joins TRBV6-5 to TRBJ2-5; the D call may be TRBD1 or TRBD2 (5 bases each). The CDR3 sequence is 13 residues long. V lost 5 bases and J 0 bases, leaving 7 bases between the germline ends. Germline V gene sequence: CDR1 MNHEY, CDR2 SVGAGI. CDR3: CASSKGHQETQYF. In DNA form, the CDR3 reads TGTGCCAGCAGTAAGGGACACCAAGAGACCCAGTACTTC.

This clonotype was observed a handful of times. The rearrangement uses TRBV4-1 and TRBJ1-5; no reliable D call. This CDR3 is built from 15 residues. Germline CDR1 is MGHRA and CDR2 is YSYEKL. V dropped 1 base and J dropped 0 bases, with 7 bases sitting between them. This CDR3 is CASSQGGHSNQPQHF. The CDR3 nucleotides read TGCGCCAGCAGCCAAGGAGGTCATAGCAATCAGCCCCAGCATTTT.

This clonotype has a handful of counts. The chain uses TRBV7-6 and TRBJ2-5; maybe TRBD1 (6 bases). V was cut by 3 bases and J by 5 bases, with 25 bases left in between. The germline gives CDR1 SGHVS, CDR2 FNYEAQ. The CDR3 covers 18 residues. The CDR3 region is CASSFRGWGIGDSETQYF. The DNA for the CDR3 is TGTGCCAGCAGCTTTAGGGGGTGGGGTATCGGAGATTCGGAGACCCAGTACTTC.

This rearrangement joins TRBV7-3 to TRBJ1-2; a possible D gene is TRBD1 (5 bases). CDR1 SGHTA and CDR2 FQGTGA come from the germline V gene. The CDR3 consists of 13 residues. V dropped 4 bases and J dropped 7 bases, with 13 bases sitting between them. CDR3 amino acids: CASSSVQGGGYTF. The CDR3 nucleotides read TGTGCCAGCAGCTCGGTGCAGGGTGGTGGCTACACCTTC.

In DNA, the CDR3 is TGTGCCAGCAGCGGCGGACAGGGGACCGTTGGCTACACCTTC. Its translation: CASSGGQGTVGYTF. This rearrangement joins TRBV9 to TRBJ1-2; 9 bases agree with TRBD1. Germline-derived CDR1 and CDR2 are SGDLS and YYNGEE. Losses at the gene ends were 3 bases for V and 7 bases for J; bases not matched to a gene: 7. The CDR3 consists of 14 residues.

The V and J genes are TRBV12-3 or TRBV12-4 and TRBJ1-2; D call uncertain. This CDR3 contains 14 residues. The germline V and J ends were trimmed by 5 bases and 4 bases, with 14 bases remaining between them. The CDR3 DNA sequence: TGTGCCAGCAGTCCCCTGACCGTGGCCTATGGCTACACCTTC. This sequence encodes CASSPLTVAYGYTF.